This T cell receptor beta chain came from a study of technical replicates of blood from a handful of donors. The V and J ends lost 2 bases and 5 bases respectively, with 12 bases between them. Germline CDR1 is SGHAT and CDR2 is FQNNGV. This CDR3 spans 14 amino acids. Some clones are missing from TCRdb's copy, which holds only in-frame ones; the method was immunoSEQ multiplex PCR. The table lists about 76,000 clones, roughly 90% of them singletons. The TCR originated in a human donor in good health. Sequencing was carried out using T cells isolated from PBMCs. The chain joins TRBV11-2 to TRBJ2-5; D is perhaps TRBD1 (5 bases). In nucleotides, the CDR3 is TGTGCCAGCAGCTTACAGGGTTTGAGGGAGACCCAGTACTTC. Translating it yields CASSLQGLRETQYF. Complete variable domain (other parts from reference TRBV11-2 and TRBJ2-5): EAGVAQSPRYKIIEKRQSVAFWCNPISGHATLYWYQQILGQGPKLLIQFQNNGVVDDSQLPKDRFSAERLKGVDSTLKIQPAKLEDSAVYLCASSLQGLRETQYFGPGTRLLVL.